This T cell receptor (beta chain) was obtained from a study of CD8 T cells in ankylosing spondylitis. Overall study results and limits: What appeared characteristic of ankylosing spondylitis blood was a TCR beta motif of eight highly homologous variants. Prior work had noted some motif variants in reactive arthritis blood and synovial fluid. Researchers reportedly found disease-linked clones significantly enriched in matched ankylosing spondylitis synovial fluid.

A quantitative 5'-RACE method, one with molecular barcodes, was used to make TCR beta libraries. TCRdb re-called the 5' RACE reads through MiXCR, storing one row per CDR3 protein. This table has approximately 400,000 distinct CDR3 sequences, around 26% appearing once. About this clonotype itself: The antigen remains undetermined.

The V end lost 3 bases, the J end lost 5 bases, and 4 bases lay between the germline ends. The CDR3 extends over 11 amino acids. In germline, CDR1 is GTSNPN, CDR2 SVGIG (reference sequence). This sequence originates from a male donor with ankylosing spondylitis. V gene TRBV30 combines with J gene TRBJ2-2; D remains ambiguous. Sequencing input: blood, either unsorted or a sorted T cell fraction (not recorded which). This CDR3 reads CAWRETGELFF. The CDR3 DNA reads as TGTGCCTGGAGGGAGACCGGGGAGCTGTTTTTT.